These 18 T cell receptor beta chains share one sample of origin, sequenced in a study of CD8 T cells in ankylosing spondylitis (dated by TCRdb to 2016 to 2017). The receptor library was made with 5' RACE. The instrument given in TCRdb is Illumina HiSeq 2500. Through fastp at Q25 and MiXCR, TCRdb rebuilt clones from the public reads, retaining in-frame beta chains. Each entry merges the rows of one CDR3 protein and shows their most common DNA and genes. Here the sample has 250,000 to 350,000 distinct CDR3 sequences; around 20% occur a single time. The top ten constitute roughly 3.6% of the sample. The sample consisted of blood, either unsorted or a sorted T cell fraction (not recorded which). Source of these receptors: a female donor with ankylosing spondylitis or in good health (not recorded which).

This clonotype was seen only a few times. The chain employs TRBV28 and TRBJ1-1; TRBD1 is a possible D gene (6 bases). Germline assignment: CDR1 MDHEN and CDR2 SYDVKM. Trimming removed 4 bases from V and 3 bases from J, with 12 bases in between. CDR3 length equals 14 residues. CDR3 coding DNA: TGTGCCAGCAGTTCACAGGGTGGGTACACTGAAGCTTTCTTT. Translating it yields CASSSQGGYTEAFF.

This clonotype was recorded at least ten times. J is TRBJ2-1 and V is TRBV20-1, with D possibly TRBD2 on 5 matching bases. The germline gives CDR1 DFQATT, CDR2 SNEGSKA (reference sequence). The ends were cut back, 0 bases at V and 3 bases at J, with 9 bases in the middle. This CDR3 region has 14 residues. In nucleotides, the CDR3 is TGCAGTGCTAGAGATCCTAGCATCTACAATGAGCAGTTCTTC. This encodes CSARDPSIYNEQFF.

This clonotype has more than one count but fewer than ten. The rearrangement uses TRBV28 and TRBJ2-3; 7 nucleotides agree with TRBD2. V was pared by 3 bases and J by 4 bases, with 7 bases of the junction left unmatched. The germline gives CDR1 MDHEN, CDR2 SYDVKM. This CDR3 has 15 residues. The CDR3 DNA reads TGTGCCAGCAGTTTCGGGGGGTCGAGGGCAGATACGCAGTATTTT. It is translated as CASSFGGSRADTQYF.

The CDR3 protein is CSVELNYGYTF. The CDR3 DNA reads as TGCAGCGTTGAACTAAACTATGGCTACACCTTC. The chain links TRBV29-1 to TRBJ1-2; D call uncertain. The CDR3 totals 11 residues. Trimming took off 2 bases at V and 2 bases at J, with 3 bases between the two ends. Germline assignment: CDR1 SQVTM and CDR2 ANQGSEA.

This chain uses TRBV27 with TRBJ2-4; no definite D call. V lost 3 bases, J lost 8 bases, and 11 bases lay in between. The CDR3 spans 13 residues. Germline CDR1 MNHEY, CDR2 SMNVEV (reference sequence). The DNA of the CDR3 is TGTGCCAGCAGTTTGACATCCTCGGACATTCAGTACTTC. This translates into CASSLTSSDIQYF.

This clonotype was detected ten times or more. CDR3 DNA sequence: TGTGCCTGGACCACAGGGACAGTGGCTTTCTTT. This sequence encodes CAWTTGTVAFF. V usage is TRBV30 and J usage is TRBJ1-1; 7 bases are a match to TRBD1. Germline V lookup: CDR1 GTSNPN, CDR2 SVGIG (reference sequence). The CDR3 runs 11 residues. V lost 4 bases to trimming and J lost 11 bases; unmatched junction nucleotides: 7. The full variable domain, its missing parts supplied by reference TRBV30 and TRBJ1-1, is SQTIHQWPATLVQPVGSPLSLECTVEGTSNPNLYWYRQAAGRGLQLLFYSVGIGQISSEVPQNLSASRPQDRQFILSSKKLLLSDSGFYLCAWTTGTVAFFGQGTRLTVV.

V gene TRBV7-6 combines with J gene TRBJ2-1; 9 nucleotides agree with TRBD1. The CDR3 has 15 amino acids. V dropped 5 bases and J dropped 9; count of bases not matched to a gene: 11. Per germline, CDR1 SGHVS and CDR2 FNYEAQ. The CDR3 is CASSKDGTGMVEQFF. The CDR3 DNA is TGTGCCAGCAGCAAGGATGGGACAGGGATGGTTGAGCAGTTCTTC. The whole variable domain, filled in from reference TRBV7-6 and TRBJ2-1, reads GAGVSQSPRYKVTKRGQDVALRCDPISGHVSLYWYRQALGQGPEFLTYFNYEAQQDKSGLPNDRFSAERPEGSISTLTIQRTEQRDSAMYRCASSKDGTGMVEQFFGPGTRLTVL.

This clonotype was seen a few times. The rearrangement uses TRBV28 and TRBJ2-3, with D perhaps TRBD2 (5 bases). The CDR3 has 15 residues. The V gene lost 6 bases and the J gene lost 0 bases, with 13 bases spanning the gap. Germline values: CDR1 MDHEN, CDR2 SYDVKM. CDR3 nucleotide sequence: TGTGCCAGCAGCCCTGTTGGCGGGAGCACAGATACGCAGTATTTT. This sequence encodes CASSPVGGSTDTQYF.

This sequence joins TRBV12-3 or TRBV12-4 and TRBJ1-2; D is undetermined. The ends were cut back, 3 bases at V and 4 bases at J, with 6 bases in the middle. The CDR3 sequence is 12 residues long. CDR3 region: CASSFRFYGYTF. The DNA of the CDR3 is TGTGCCAGCAGTTTCCGTTTCTATGGCTACACCTTC.

This clonotype was observed a handful of times. This chain connects TRBV6-1 to TRBJ2-3; no definite D call. Trimming cost V 0 bases and J 4 bases, with 11 bases left between them. Germline CDR1 and CDR2: MNHNS and SASEGT. This CDR3 is built from 15 residues. CDR3 DNA: TGTGCCAGCAGTGAAGCGTTGGGAAATCCAGATACGCAGTATTTT. It codes for CASSEALGNPDTQYF.

The chain couples TRBV2 to TRBJ2-7; TRBD2 aligns across 11 bases. Germline V gene lookup returns CDR1 SNHLY and CDR2 FYNNEI. J gave up 5 bases and V 2 bases, and 8 bases lay outside the gene matches. There are 16 residues in the CDR3. The CDR3 region is CASSERSGRAKHEQYF. The CDR3 DNA reads as TGTGCCAGCAGTGAACGTAGCGGGAGGGCCAAGCACGAGCAGTACTTC.

This clonotype showed up just a few times. The chain carries TRBV6-1 and TRBJ1-2; D not resolved. The CDR3 extends over 13 amino acids. The germline CDR1 and CDR2 sequences are MNHNS and SASEGT. The ends were cut back, 4 bases at V and 0 bases at J, with 6 bases in the middle. The CDR3 sequence: CASSAGANYGYTF. In DNA, the CDR3 is TGTGCCAGCAGTGCCGGAGCTAACTATGGCTACACCTTC.

This chain joins TRBV7-2 and TRBJ2-7; perhaps TRBD1 as D (5 bases). Germline V gene sequence: CDR1 SGHTA, CDR2 FQGNSA. Trimming shortened V by 4 bases and J by 5 bases, and 18 bases separated the two germline ends. The CDR3 sequence is 15 residues long. The CDR3 is CASSWVKGRGNEQYF. The CDR3 coding sequence is TGTGCCAGCAGCTGGGTAAAGGGGCGTGGGAACGAGCAGTACTTC. The full variable domain, its missing parts supplied by reference TRBV7-2 and TRBJ2-7, is GAGVSQSPSNKVTEKGKDVELRCDPISGHTALYWYRQSLGQGLEFLIYFQGNSAPDKSGLPSDRFSAERTGGSVSTLTIQRTQQEDSAVYLCASSWVKGRGNEQYFGPGTRLTVT.

This clonotype was detected only a few times. The chain couples TRBV20-1 to TRBJ2-2; 7 bases are a match to TRBD2. Per germline, CDR1 DFQATT and CDR2 SNEGSKA (reference sequence). V shed 3 bases and J 5 bases; nucleotides not matched to a gene: 9. The length of the CDR3 is 15 residues. CDR3 nucleotides: TGCAGTGCTAGGGGGGGGGTCTCAGATACCGGGGAGCTGTTTTTT. This sequence encodes CSARGGVSDTGELFF.

This sequence joins TRBV20-1 and TRBJ2-2; perhaps TRBD2 as D (6 bases). Germline V CDR1 and CDR2: DFQATT, SNEGSKA (reference sequence). V was clipped by 4 bases and J by 7 bases, with 19 bases between them. There are 15 residues in the CDR3. Written as DNA, the CDR3 is TGCAGTGCTATTGACAGTAGCGGAAATGGCGGGGAGCTGTTTTTT. Encoded protein: CSAIDSSGNGGELFF.

This chain links TRBV4-2 with TRBJ2-3; 7 bases map to TRBD2. V was pared by 3 bases and J by 1 base, with 1 base of the junction left unmatched. CDR3 length equals 14 residues. Germline-derived CDR1 and CDR2 are LGHNA and YNFKEQ. CDR3 amino acids: CASSQTSRTDTQYF. CDR3 sequence (DNA): TGTGCCAGCAGCCAGACTAGCCGCACAGATACGCAGTATTTT.

This clonotype has just one count. The rearrangement links TRBV20-1 to TRBJ1-2, with 9 bases aligning to TRBD1. Germline trimming cut 4 bases from V and 3 bases from J; bases unmatched to any gene: 6. The V gene's germline CDR1 is DFQATT and CDR2 SNEGSKA (reference sequence). CDR3 length: 14 amino acids. CDR3 loop: CSANPRQGDYGYTF. CDR3 nucleotide sequence: TGCAGTGCTAACCCGAGACAGGGGGACTATGGCTACACCTTC.

There are a few counts of this clonotype. This rearrangement joins TRBV7-2 to TRBJ1-1; TRBD1 is a possible D gene (5 bases). This CDR3 region has 13 residues. V shed 5 bases and J shed 6 bases, with 13 bases lying between them. Germline CDR1 SGHTA, CDR2 FQGNSA. CDR3 residues: CASSLGVRSEAFF. The CDR3 DNA reads as TGTGCCAGCAGCCTAGGGGTACGGTCTGAAGCTTTCTTT.